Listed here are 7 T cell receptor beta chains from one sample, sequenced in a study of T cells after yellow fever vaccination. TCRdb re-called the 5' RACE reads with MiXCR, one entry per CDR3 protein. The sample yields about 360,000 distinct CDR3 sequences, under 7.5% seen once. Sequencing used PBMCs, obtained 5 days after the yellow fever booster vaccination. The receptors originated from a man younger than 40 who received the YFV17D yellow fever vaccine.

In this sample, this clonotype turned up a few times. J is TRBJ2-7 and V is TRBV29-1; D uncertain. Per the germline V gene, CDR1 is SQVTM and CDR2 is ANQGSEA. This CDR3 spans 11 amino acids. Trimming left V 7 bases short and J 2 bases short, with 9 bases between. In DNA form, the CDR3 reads TGCAGCGGGCTCGATACCTACGAGCAGTACTTC. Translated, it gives CSGLDTYEQYF.

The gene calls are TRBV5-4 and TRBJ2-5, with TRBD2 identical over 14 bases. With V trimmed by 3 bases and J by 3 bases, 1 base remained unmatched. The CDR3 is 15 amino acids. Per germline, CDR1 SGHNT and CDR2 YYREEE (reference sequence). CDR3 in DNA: TGTGCCAGCAGCTCGGGACTAGCGGGAGAAGAGACCCAGTACTTC. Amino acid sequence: CASSSGLAGEETQYF.

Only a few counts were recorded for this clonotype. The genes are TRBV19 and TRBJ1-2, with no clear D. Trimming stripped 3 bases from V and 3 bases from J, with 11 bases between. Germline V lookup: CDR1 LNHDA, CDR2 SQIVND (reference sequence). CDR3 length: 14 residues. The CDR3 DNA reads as TGTGCCAGTAGTATCCAACGTGGGGACTATGGCTACACCTTC. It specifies CASSIQRGDYGYTF.

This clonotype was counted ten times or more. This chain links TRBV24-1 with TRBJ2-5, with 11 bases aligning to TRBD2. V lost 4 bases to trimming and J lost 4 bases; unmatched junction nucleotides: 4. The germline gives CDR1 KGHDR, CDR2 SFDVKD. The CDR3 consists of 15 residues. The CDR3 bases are TGTGCCACCAGTGACCCTGGACTAGCGGGAGAGACCCAGTACTTC. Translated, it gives CATSDPGLAGETQYF.

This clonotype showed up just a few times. In nucleotides, the CDR3 is TGTGCCAGCAGCCCCCCGTGGGGCGGGAGGAGGACAGATACGCAGTATTTT. Amino acids: CASSPPWGGRRTDTQYF. This chain joins TRBV3-1 and TRBJ2-3; 8 nucleotides agree with TRBD2. The CDR3 covers 17 residues. The germline V gene has CDR1 LGHDT and CDR2 YNNKEL (reference sequence). Trimming took 4 bases from V and 3 from J; bases not matched to a gene: 12.

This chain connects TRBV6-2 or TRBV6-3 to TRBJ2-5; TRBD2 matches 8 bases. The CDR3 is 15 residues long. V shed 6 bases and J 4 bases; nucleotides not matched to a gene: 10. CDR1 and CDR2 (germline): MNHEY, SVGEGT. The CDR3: CASREYSGSIETQYF. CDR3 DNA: TGTGCCAGCAGGGAGTACAGCGGGAGCATAGAGACCCAGTACTTC.

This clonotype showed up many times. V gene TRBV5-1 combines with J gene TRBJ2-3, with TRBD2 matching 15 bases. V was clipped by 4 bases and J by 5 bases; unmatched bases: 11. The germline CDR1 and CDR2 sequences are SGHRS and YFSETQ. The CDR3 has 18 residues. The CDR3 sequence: CASSLLRGLAGGGDTQYF. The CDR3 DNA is TGCGCCAGCAGCCTACTTAGGGGACTAGCGGGAGGTGGAGATACGCAGTATTTT.